The present T cell receptor beta chain was sequenced within a study of cytomegalovirus exposure and HLA in healthy donors. Findings of the study overall: Certain sequence variants were highly shared and formed a cluster, and this cluster was likely a sequencing artifact. What a later analysis reportedly showed was that an Asian-associated ancestry cluster had fewer N-insertions than the roughly 700-donor mean.

Both 60 Vbeta primers and 13 Jbeta primers went into the PCR. The method was immunoSEQ multiplex PCR; TCRdb's version includes in-frame clones alone and lacks a portion of them. The sample includes 200,000 to 250,000 clones, roughly 70% of them seen just once. V lost 6 bases and J lost 2, with 13 bases in between. The CDR3 consists of 14 residues. CDR1 is MNHEY, CDR2 SVGAGI, per germline. There are a few counts of this clone. Its specificity is not known. Sequenced sample: PBMCs. The chain is built from TRBV6-5 and TRBJ1-1; D might be TRBD1 (5 bases). The receptor comes from a woman aged 25-40 years in good health and CMV-seronegative. CDR3 amino acids: CASSPRTRNTEAFF. The CDR3 DNA follows: TGTGCCAGCAGCCCAAGGACACGAAACACTGAAGCTTTCTTT.